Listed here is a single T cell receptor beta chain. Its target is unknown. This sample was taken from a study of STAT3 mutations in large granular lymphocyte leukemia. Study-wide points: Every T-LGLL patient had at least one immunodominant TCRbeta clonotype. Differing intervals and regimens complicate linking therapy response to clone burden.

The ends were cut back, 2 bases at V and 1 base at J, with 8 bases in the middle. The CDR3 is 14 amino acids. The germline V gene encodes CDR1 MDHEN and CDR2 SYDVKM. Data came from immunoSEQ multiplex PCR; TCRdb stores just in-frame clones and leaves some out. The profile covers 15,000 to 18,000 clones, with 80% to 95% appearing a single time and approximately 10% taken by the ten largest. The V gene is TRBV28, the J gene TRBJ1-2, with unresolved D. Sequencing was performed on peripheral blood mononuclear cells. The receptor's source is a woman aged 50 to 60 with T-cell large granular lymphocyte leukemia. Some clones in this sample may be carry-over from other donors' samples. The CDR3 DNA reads TGTGCCAGCAGTTTAGCCGGGGATAACTATGGCTACACCTTC. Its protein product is CASSLAGDNYGYTF.